The present entry profiles one T cell receptor beta chain with its context. This sample was included in a study of blood T cell repertoires in COVID-19. Method: immunoSEQ multiplex PCR; TCRdb's copy keeps in-frame clones and lacks some. The table has 350,000 to 450,000 clones, about 87% seen once. Germline CDR1 and CDR2: GTSNPN and SVGIG (reference sequence). Trimming removed 2 bases at V and 7 bases at J, with 11 bases between. The CDR3 totals 13 residues. The receptor was isolated from a human donor in a cohort sampled during active COVID-19. The V gene is TRBV30, the J gene TRBJ2-2, with a weak D call TRBD2 (5 bases). Source material: peripheral blood. DNA for the CDR3: TGTGCCTGGAGTCGAGCCGGGGACGGGGAGCTGTTTTTT. It specifies CAWSRAGDGELFF.